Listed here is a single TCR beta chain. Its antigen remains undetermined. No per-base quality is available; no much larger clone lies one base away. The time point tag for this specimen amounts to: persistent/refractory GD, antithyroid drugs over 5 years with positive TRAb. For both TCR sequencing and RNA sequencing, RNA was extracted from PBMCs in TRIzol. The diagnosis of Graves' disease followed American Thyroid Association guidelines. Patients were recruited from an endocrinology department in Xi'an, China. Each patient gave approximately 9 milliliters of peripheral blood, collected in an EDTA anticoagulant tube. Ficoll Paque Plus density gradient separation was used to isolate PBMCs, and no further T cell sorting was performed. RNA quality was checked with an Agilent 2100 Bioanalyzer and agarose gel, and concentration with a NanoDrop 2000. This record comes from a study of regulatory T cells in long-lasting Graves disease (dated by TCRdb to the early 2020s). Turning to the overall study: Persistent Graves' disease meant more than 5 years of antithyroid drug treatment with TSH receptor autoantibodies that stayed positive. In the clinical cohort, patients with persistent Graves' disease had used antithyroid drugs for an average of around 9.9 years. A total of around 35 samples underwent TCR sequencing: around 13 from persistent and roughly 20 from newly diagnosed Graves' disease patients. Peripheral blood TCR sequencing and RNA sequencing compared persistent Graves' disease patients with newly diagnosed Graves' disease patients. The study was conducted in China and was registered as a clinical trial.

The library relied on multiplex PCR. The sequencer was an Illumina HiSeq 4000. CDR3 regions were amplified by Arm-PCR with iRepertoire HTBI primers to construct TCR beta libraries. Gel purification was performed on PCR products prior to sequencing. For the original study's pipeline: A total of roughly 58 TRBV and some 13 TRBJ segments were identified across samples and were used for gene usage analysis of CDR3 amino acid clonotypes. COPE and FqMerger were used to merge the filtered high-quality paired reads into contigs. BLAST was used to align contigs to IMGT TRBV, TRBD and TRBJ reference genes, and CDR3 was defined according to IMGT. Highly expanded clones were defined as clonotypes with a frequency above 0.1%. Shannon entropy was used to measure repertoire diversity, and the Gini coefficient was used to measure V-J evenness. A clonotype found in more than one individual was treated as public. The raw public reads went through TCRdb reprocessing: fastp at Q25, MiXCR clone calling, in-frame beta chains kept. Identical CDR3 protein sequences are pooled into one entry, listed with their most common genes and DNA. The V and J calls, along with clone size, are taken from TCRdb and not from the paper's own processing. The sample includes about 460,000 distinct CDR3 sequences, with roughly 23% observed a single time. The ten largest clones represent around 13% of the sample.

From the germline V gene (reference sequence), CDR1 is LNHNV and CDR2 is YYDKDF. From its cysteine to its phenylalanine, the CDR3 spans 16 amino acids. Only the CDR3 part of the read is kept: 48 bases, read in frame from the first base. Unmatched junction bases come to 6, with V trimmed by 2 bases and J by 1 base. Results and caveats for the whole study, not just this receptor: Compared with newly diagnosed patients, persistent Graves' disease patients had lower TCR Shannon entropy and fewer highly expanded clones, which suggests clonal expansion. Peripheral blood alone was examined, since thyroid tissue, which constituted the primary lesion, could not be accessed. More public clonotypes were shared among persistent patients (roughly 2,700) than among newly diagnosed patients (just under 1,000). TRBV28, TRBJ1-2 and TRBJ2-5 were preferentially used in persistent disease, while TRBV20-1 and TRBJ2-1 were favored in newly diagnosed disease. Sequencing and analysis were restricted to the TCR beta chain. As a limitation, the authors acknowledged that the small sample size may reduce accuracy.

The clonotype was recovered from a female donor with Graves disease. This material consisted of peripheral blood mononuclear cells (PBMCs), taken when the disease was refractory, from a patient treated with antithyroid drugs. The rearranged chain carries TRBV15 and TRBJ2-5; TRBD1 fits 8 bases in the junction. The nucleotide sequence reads TGTGCCACCAGCAGAACCAGGACAGGGTCCCAAGAGACCCAGTACTTC. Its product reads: CATSRTRTGSQETQYF.